The 24 T cell receptor beta chains given below trace back to one sample, sequenced in a study of early T cells in non-severe SARS-CoV-2 infection. MiXCR, run by TCRdb on the 5' RACE reads, gives a single entry per CDR3 protein. The table records about 21,000 distinct CDR3 sequences, around 6% of them present only once. The sample in question was whole blood, obtained at baseline. The receptors here all came from an adult who was a healthcare worker with PCR-confirmed SARS-CoV-2 infection or an uninfected control (not recorded which).

The J gene is TRBJ1-1, the V gene TRBV5-1; tentative D call: TRBD1 (5 bases). Deletions cut 5 bases from V and 0 bases from J, with 20 bases between. CDR1 is SGHRS and CDR2 is YFSETQ in the germline V gene. CDR3 size: 17 residues. The CDR3 bases are TGCGCCAGCAGTGGGAGGGGCGGTCAAAGAATGAACACTGAAGCTTTCTTT. Translating gives CASSGRGGQRMNTEAFF. Based on the CDR3 plus reference TRBV5-1 and TRBJ1-1, the full variable domain is KAGVTQTPRYLIKTRGQQVTLSCSPISGHRSVSWYQQTPGQGLQFLFEYFSETQRNKGNFPGRFSGRQFSNSRSEMNVSTLELGDSALYLCASSGRGGQRMNTEAFFGQGTRLTVV.

This clonotype was seen at least ten times. The CDR3 region has the DNA TGTGCCAGCAGCTCTCCTCCGGGACAGGCTTACACAGATACGCAGTATTTT. This gives the protein CASSSPPGQAYTDTQYF. V and J are TRBV7-9 and TRBJ2-3; TRBD1 agrees at 8 bases. Germline V CDR1 and CDR2: SEHNR, FQNEAQ (reference sequence). J gave up 2 bases and V 4 bases, and 11 bases lay outside the gene matches. The CDR3 has 17 amino acids. Supplemented by reference TRBV7-9 and TRBJ2-3, the full variable domain reads DTGVSQNPRHKITKRGQNVTFRCDPISEHNRLYWYRQTLGQGPEFLTYFQNEAQLEKSRLLSDRFSAERPKGSFSTLEIQRTEQGDSAMYLCASSSPPGQAYTDTQYFGPGTRLTVL.

This clonotype has a count of ten or more. V is TRBV9 and J is TRBJ2-7, with 9 bases identical to TRBD1. V trimming: 0 bases; J trimming: 2 bases; junction bases outside the gene matches: 6. The CDR3 consists of 16 residues. Looked up from germline, CDR1 is SGDLS and CDR2 is YYNGEE. CDR3 DNA sequence: TGTGCCAGCAGCGTAGCTGGACAGGGGACAACCTACGAGCAGTACTTC. Translated, it gives CASSVAGQGTTYEQYF.

A few counts support this clonotype. CDR3 sequence (DNA): TGTGCCAGCAGCGTGAGCGGGGCCTACCAAGAGACCCAGTACTTC. This encodes CASSVSGAYQETQYF. The V gene is TRBV9, the J gene TRBJ2-5; the match to TRBD2 covers 7 bases. The CDR3 has 15 amino acids. With 2 bases clipped from V and 0 bases from J, the junction kept 4 bases outside the gene matches. Germline V lookup: CDR1 SGDLS, CDR2 YYNGEE.

Ten or more counts support this clonotype. The V gene is TRBV7-8, the J gene TRBJ2-1, with D perhaps being TRBD1 or TRBD2 (5 bases each). The V gene's germline CDR1 is SGHVS and CDR2 FQNEAQ. The CDR3 sequence is 13 residues long. With 5 bases removed from V and 8 bases from J, the gap between germline ends came to 13 bases. The CDR3 protein is CASSRDPSDEQFF. The CDR3, as DNA: TGTGCCAGCAGCCGGGACCCGTCGGATGAGCAGTTCTTC.

This clonotype was counted only a few times. The CDR3, as DNA: TGCGCCAGCAGCCAGTACAGGGCTGGAACGTACGAGCAGTACTTC. Translated, it gives CASSQYRAGTYEQYF. V usage is TRBV4-3 and J usage is TRBJ2-7; D is possibly TRBD1 (6 bases). CDR3 length equals 15 residues. Trimming stripped 3 bases from V and 4 bases from J, with 16 bases between. CDR1 is LGHNA and CDR2 is YSLEER in the germline V gene.

The CDR3 loop is CASSRSLVGTYEQYF. CDR3 DNA sequence: TGCGCCAGCAGCCGATCGCTAGTGGGAACCTACGAGCAGTACTTC. V is TRBV4-3 and J is TRBJ2-7; D unclear. The CDR3 is made up of 15 amino acids. CDR1 and CDR2 (germline): LGHNA, YSLEER. Between the trimmed V and J ends, which lost 4 bases and 2 bases, there was a span of 15 bases.

The chain carries TRBV7-9 and TRBJ2-5; D unclear. The germline V and J ends were trimmed by 3 bases and 2 bases, with 7 bases remaining between them. This CDR3 contains 13 residues. The germline CDR1 and CDR2 sequences are SEHNR and FQNEAQ (reference sequence). The CDR3 region is CASSFRGQETQYF. In DNA form, the CDR3 reads TGTGCCAGCAGCTTCCGTGGGCAAGAGACCCAGTACTTC.

The table lists this clonotype with many counts. The chain joins TRBV7-8 to TRBJ2-3, with D uncertain. With 4 bases removed from V and 5 bases from J, the gap between germline ends came to 10 bases. The germline V gene has CDR1 SGHVS and CDR2 FQNEAQ. The CDR3 is made up of 13 amino acids. This CDR3 is CASSSSTEDTQYF. CDR3 in DNA: TGTGCCAGCAGCTCCTCGACTGAAGATACGCAGTATTTT.

This clonotype occurred a few times. The chain couples TRBV7-9 to TRBJ2-7; 10 bases align to TRBD1. There are 14 residues in the CDR3. Trimming cost V 5 bases and J 2 bases; bases outside gene matches: 3. Germline CDR1 and CDR2: SEHNR and FQNEAQ (reference sequence). This chain's CDR3 is CASSLGQGAYEQYF. CDR3 nucleotide sequence: TGTGCCAGCAGCCTCGGACAGGGGGCCTACGAGCAGTACTTC.

This clonotype was seen ten or more times. This chain joins TRBV6-5 and TRBJ2-7, with unresolved D. This CDR3 has 14 residues. Trimming pared 0 bases from V and 6 bases from J, leaving 12 bases between. Germline lookup yields CDR1 MNHEY and CDR2 SVGAGI. The CDR3 spells CASSYSGTDGEQYF. CDR3 in DNA: TGTGCCAGCAGTTACTCTGGTACAGACGGCGAGCAGTACTTC.

This clonotype was recorded at least ten times. This chain joins TRBV18 and TRBJ1-4; 7 bases are a match to TRBD1. V dropped 3 bases and J dropped 0; count of bases not matched to a gene: 4. Germline values: CDR1 KGHSH, CDR2 LQKENI. The CDR3 spans 16 residues. The CDR3 is CASSPGQPATNEKLFF. CDR3 bases: TGTGCCAGCTCACCGGGACAGCCAGCAACTAATGAAAAACTGTTTTTT.

The rearrangement links TRBV6-2 or TRBV6-3 to TRBJ1-5, with D perhaps TRBD1 (6 bases). The V end was cut by 2 bases, the J end by 2 bases, with 31 bases between. Germline V gene sequence: CDR1 MNHEY, CDR2 SVGEGT. The CDR3 consists of 22 residues. The CDR3 reads CASSYPVRTGPGNIRGNQPQHF. The DNA of the CDR3 is TGTGCCAGCAGTTACCCCGTTCGCACAGGGCCGGGGAATATCCGTGGCAATCAGCCCCAGCATTTT.

This clonotype occurred many times. The J gene is TRBJ1-5, the V gene TRBV12-3 or TRBV12-4; D uncertain. The V end lost 2 bases, the J end lost 3 bases, and 8 bases lay between the germline ends. This CDR3 region has 14 residues. The CDR3 DNA reads TGTGCCAGCAGTTTAAGGCCGTTCAATCAGCCCCAGCATTTT. Protein product: CASSLRPFNQPQHF.

This clonotype showed up many times. This sequence joins TRBV4-3 and TRBJ2-7; a possible D gene is TRBD1 (5 bases). V lost 5 bases to trimming and J lost 3 bases, with 14 bases between them. The V gene's germline CDR1 is LGHNA and CDR2 YSLEER. The CDR3 runs 14 residues. The CDR3 region has the DNA TGCGCCAGCAGCTACGAAGGGGTAGGCTACGAGCAGTACTTC. Residues: CASSYEGVGYEQYF.

This clonotype was seen many times. The chain recombines TRBV24-1 with TRBJ2-2; D gene unclear. Per the germline V gene, CDR1 is KGHDR and CDR2 is SFDVKD. This CDR3 region has 18 residues. V dropped 5 bases and J dropped 6 bases, with 24 bases sitting between them. Written as DNA, the CDR3 is TGTGCCACCAGTGCCTTGGTGGGCAGGACCACCAAGCCCGGGGAGCTGTTTTTT. Translated, it gives CATSALVGRTTKPGELFF.

This clonotype has ten or more counts. The chain links TRBV20-1 to TRBJ2-7, with a weak D call TRBD1 (5 bases). The CDR3 consists of 14 residues. V was cut by 5 bases and J by 3 bases, with 17 bases left in between. Germline V gene data show CDR1 as DFQATT and CDR2 as SNEGSKA (reference sequence). The CDR3 loop is CSAPTRQGGYEQYF. The DNA for the CDR3 is TGCAGTGCTCCCACCCGGCAGGGCGGCTACGAGCAGTACTTC.

This clonotype occurred a few times. The J gene is TRBJ2-3, the V gene TRBV7-3; no clear D gene. The CDR3 is made up of 12 amino acids. The V end lost 3 bases, the J end lost 0 bases, and 1 base lay between the germline ends. Germline V gives CDR1 SGHTA, CDR2 FQGTGA. The CDR3 nucleotides read TGTGCCAGCAGCTTTAGCACAGATACGCAGTATTTT. The encoded protein is CASSFSTDTQYF. Filled out from reference TRBV7-3 and TRBJ2-3, the complete variable domain reads GAGVSQTPSNKVTEKGKYVELRCDPISGHTALYWYRQSLGQGPEFLIYFQGTGAADDSGLPNDRFFAVRPEGSVSTLKIQRTERGDSAVYLCASSFSTDTQYFGPGTRLTVL.

The sample holds a few counts of this clonotype. The chain combines TRBV12-3 or TRBV12-4 with TRBJ1-5, with TRBD1 matching over 10 bases. This CDR3 region has 13 residues. V lost 5 bases, J lost 5 bases, and 0 bases stayed unmatched. The chain's CDR3 is CASSDRGHQPQHF. CDR3 coding DNA: TGTGCCAGCAGTGACAGGGGGCATCAGCCCCAGCATTTT.

This clonotype was observed a few times. The CDR3 region has the DNA TGTGCCAGCACCAGGACTGGGGCCAACGTCCTGACTTTC. This codes for CASTRTGANVLTF. V gene TRBV6-1 combines with J gene TRBJ2-6; D unresolved. The CDR3 extends over 13 amino acids. The germline gives CDR1 MNHNS, CDR2 SASEGT. V dropped 7 bases and J dropped 2 bases, with 6 bases sitting between them.

This clonotype was observed at least ten times. The rearrangement joins TRBV20-1 to TRBJ2-4; D ambiguous. The CDR3 runs to 15 residues. Per germline, CDR1 DFQATT and CDR2 SNEGSKA (reference sequence). The V and J ends lost 0 bases and 3 bases respectively, with 12 bases between them. The CDR3 DNA reads TGCAGTGCTAGAGATCTCTTGGGGAACAAAAACATTCAGTACTTC. The encoded protein is CSARDLLGNKNIQYF.

This clonotype was found a few times. The chain is built from TRBV5-1 and TRBJ1-6; 12 nucleotides align to TRBD1. V lost 4 bases to trimming and J lost 10 bases; unmatched junction nucleotides: 12. CDR3 size: 17 residues. CDR1 SGHRS and CDR2 YFSETQ come from the germline V gene. The CDR3 nucleotides are TGCGCCAGCAGCCCGGGCCCCTATGGGACAGGGGGCTCACCCCTCCACTTT. It codes for CASSPGPYGTGGSPLHF. The full variable domain, rest sourced from reference TRBV5-1 and TRBJ1-6, is KAGVTQTPRYLIKTRGQQVTLSCSPISGHRSVSWYQQTPGQGLQFLFEYFSETQRNKGNFPGRFSGRQFSNSRSEMNVSTLELGDSALYLCASSPGPYGTGGSPLHFGNGTRLTVT.

CDR3 DNA sequence: TGCGCCAGCAGCTTGGTTGGGGGTCGTGATACGCAGTATTTT. Protein product: CASSLVGGRDTQYF. This chain uses TRBV5-1 with TRBJ2-3; D is possibly TRBD1 or TRBD2 (5 bases each). This CDR3 has 14 amino acids. Germline values: CDR1 SGHRS, CDR2 YFSETQ. Between the trimmed V and J ends, which lost 0 bases and 6 bases, there was a span of 11 bases.

This clonotype appeared many times. The chain carries TRBV18 and TRBJ2-3; D not resolved. CDR1 and CDR2 from the germline V gene are KGHSH and LQKENI. CDR3 length equals 17 residues. V gave up 0 bases and J gave up 6 bases, with 19 bases separating them. CDR3 in amino acids: CASSPPGSTVWTDTQYF. CDR3 DNA sequence: TGTGCCAGCTCACCACCCGGGTCTACAGTTTGGACGGATACGCAGTATTTT.